Listed here are 26 T cell receptor beta chains from one sample, sequenced in a study of blood T cell repertoires in COVID-19. This table comes from immunoSEQ multiplex PCR, and its TCRdb copy is limited to in-frame clones, with some not included. The table shows about 150,000 clones, with roughly 84% occurring only once. Specimen: peripheral blood. All receptors come from a man in his thirties or forties with COVID-19, enrolled during active disease.

The rearrangement links TRBV21-1 to TRBJ2-7; the D call in the table, TRBD1, was not verified against the DNA. TRBV21-1 is an annotated pseudogene. This CDR3 contains 14 residues. The CDR3 loop reads CASSEGTGGYEQYF. DNA for the CDR3: TGTGCCAGCAGTGAAGGGACAGGGGGCTACGAGCAGTACTTC.

J is TRBJ1-6 and V is TRBV3-1 (or the pseudogene TRBV3-2), with TRBD1 matching 8 bases. V dropped 3 bases and J dropped 9; count of bases not matched to a gene: 16. The CDR3 contains 18 residues. Germline-derived CDR1 and CDR2 are LGHDT and YNNKEL (reference sequence). The CDR3 here is CASSHFLGAGGYGSPLHF. In nucleotides, the CDR3 is TGTGCCAGCAGCCACTTTCTTGGCGCAGGGGGCTACGGTTCACCCCTCCACTTT.

The sample holds many counts of this clone. V and J are TRBV19 and TRBJ1-2, with D perhaps TRBD1 (6 bases). Germline V lookup: CDR1 LNHDA, CDR2 SQIVND (reference sequence). The CDR3 loop spans 14 amino acids. The V end was cut by 7 bases, the J end by 8 bases, with 20 bases between. As DNA, the CDR3 is TGTGCCAGTACCCAGGGGAGGGGACTCGGGGGCTACACCTTC. Its protein is CASTQGRGLGGYTF.

The gene calls are TRBV3-1 (or the pseudogene TRBV3-2) and TRBJ2-1; 7 bases fit TRBD2. V lost 4 bases to trimming and J lost 7 bases; unmatched junction nucleotides: 7. This CDR3 region has 14 residues. Germline V CDR1 and CDR2: LGHDT, YNNKEL (reference sequence). CDR3 sequence reads: CASSLGGMDNEQFF. The CDR3 nucleotides read TGTGCCAGCAGCCTGGGAGGGATGGATAATGAGCAGTTCTTC.

The chain links TRBV5-3 to TRBJ2-1, with 9 bases lining up with TRBD2. TRBV5-3 is identified as an open reading frame with a role that is uncertain. With V trimmed by 2 bases and J by 3 bases, 6 bases remained unmatched. CDR3 length equals 16 residues. The CDR3 region is CARSFDAGGNYNEQFF. The CDR3, as DNA: TGTGCCAGAAGCTTCGATGCGGGAGGGAACTACAATGAGCAGTTCTTC.

V gene TRBV5-4 combines with J gene TRBJ2-5; D is perhaps TRBD2 (5 bases). The length of the CDR3 is 14 residues. Germline V CDR1 and CDR2: SGHNT, YYREEE (reference sequence). V was cut by 4 bases and J by 5 bases, with 15 bases left in between. CDR3 nucleotide sequence: TGTGCCAGCAGCCGCGGAGAGGGCCGGGAGACCCAGTACTTC. Translated, it gives CASSRGEGRETQYF.

The rearrangement links TRBV9 to TRBJ2-7; no reliable D call. V dropped 6 bases and J dropped 0 bases, with 7 bases sitting between them. The CDR3 has 12 amino acids. Germline values: CDR1 SGDLS, CDR2 YYNGEE. The DNA of the CDR3 is TGTGCCAGCAATGCTAACTCCTACGAGCAGTACTTC. The encoded protein is CASNANSYEQYF.

The chain couples TRBV7-8 to TRBJ2-1, with 8 bases identical to TRBD2. The CDR3 runs 15 residues. Germline lookup yields CDR1 SGHVS and CDR2 FQNEAQ. V shed 3 bases and J 6 bases; nucleotides not matched to a gene: 7. The CDR3 DNA sequence: TGTGCCAGCAGCTTGGGACTAGGTGGTATCAATGAGCAGTTCTTC. This encodes CASSLGLGGINEQFF. Full variable domain (rest looked up from reference TRBV7-8 and TRBJ2-1): GAGVSQSPRYKVAKRGQDVALRCDPISGHVSLFWYQQALGQGPEFLTYFQNEAQLDKSGLPSDRFFAERPEGSVSTLKIQRTQQEDSAVYLCASSLGLGGINEQFFGPGTRLTVL.

The chain combines TRBV7-2 with TRBJ2-1; TRBD2 agrees at 9 bases. In germline, CDR1 is SGHTA, CDR2 FQGNSA. J was trimmed by 10 bases and V by 1 base; bases with no gene match: 11. The CDR3 spans 16 residues. Here the CDR3 DNA reads TGTGCCAGCAGCTTAGATCCAGAAGGAGCGGGAGGAGAGCAGTTCTTC. Translation: CASSLDPEGAGGEQFF.

This chain uses TRBV18 with TRBJ2-7, with D unresolved. Trimming removed 1 base from V and 1 base from J, with 11 bases in between. The CDR3 covers 15 residues. The germline gives CDR1 KGHSH, CDR2 LQKENI. CDR3 sequence (DNA): TGTGCCAGCTCACCACGTTTGGGCCAATCCTACGAGCAGTACTTC. This encodes CASSPRLGQSYEQYF.

This rearrangement joins TRBV20-1 to TRBJ1-1, with D perhaps TRBD1 (6 bases). CDR3 length: 14 residues. V was trimmed by 3 bases and J by 0 bases, leaving 11 bases between them. Germline V gene data show CDR1 as DFQATT and CDR2 as SNEGSKA (reference sequence). The DNA for the CDR3 is TGCAGTGCTAGTAGGGGGGGGCTGAACACTGAAGCTTTCTTT. Its translation: CSASRGGLNTEAFF.

The count of this clone is one. This chain uses TRBV15 with TRBJ1-1; 10 bases match TRBD1. The germline CDR1 and CDR2 sequences are LNHNV and YYDKDF (reference sequence). This CDR3 is 16 amino acids long. The junction had 4 bases not matched to a gene; V was cut back by 2 bases and J by 1 base. CDR3 bases: TGTGCCACCAGCAGACACCGGGACAGGGGGAACACTGAAGCTTTCTTT. Translating gives CATSRHRDRGNTEAFF.

The chain has TRBV19 and TRBJ1-3; 7 bases line up with TRBD1. With 5 bases clipped from V and 0 bases from J, the junction kept 10 bases outside the gene matches. The V gene's germline CDR1 is LNHDA and CDR2 SQIVND (reference sequence). This CDR3 is 17 amino acids long. CDR3 nucleotides: TGTGCCAGTAGTTCTCGACCTGGGACAGTCTCTGGAAACACCATATATTTT. Protein product: CASSSRPGTVSGNTIYF.

CDR3 coding DNA: TGCGCCAGCAGAAGGACTAGCGGTTCCTACGAGCAGTACTTC. It translates to CASRRTSGSYEQYF. The genes are TRBV23-1 and TRBJ2-7; 10 positions match TRBD2. TRBV23-1 is recorded as an ORF, its role being uncertain. This CDR3 has 14 residues. V lost 6 bases, J lost 1 base, and 3 bases stayed unmatched.

The V call is TRBV7-9, the J call TRBJ1-5, with no clear D. Germline CDR1 reads SEHNR; CDR2 reads FQNEAQ (reference sequence). This CDR3 is 15 amino acids long. V was pared by 8 bases and J by 3 bases, with 17 bases between. The CDR3 is CASSPGGSPNQPQHF. The CDR3 coding sequence is TGTGCCAGCTCCCCGGGTGGGTCTCCCAATCAGCCCCAGCATTTT.

The CDR3, as DNA: TGTGCCAGCAGCCAAGGACTAGCGGGAGTCGCGCGCAATGAGCAGTTCTTC. Amino acid sequence: CASSQGLAGVARNEQFF. The chain recombines TRBV11-2 with TRBJ2-1; the match to TRBD2 covers 13 bases. Germline CDR1 is SGHAT and CDR2 is FQNNGV. The V and J ends lost 5 bases and 6 bases, in that order; junction bases with no gene match: 10. The CDR3 has 17 residues.

This clone was counted at least ten times. The chain uses TRBV4-1 and TRBJ2-2; D is unclear. With 0 bases removed from V and 1 base from J, the gap between germline ends came to 9 bases. Germline loops: CDR1 MGHRA, CDR2 YSYEKL. There are 16 residues in the CDR3. This chain's CDR3 is CASSQDLNGNTGELFF. CDR3 in DNA: TGCGCCAGCAGCCAAGATCTGAACGGGAACACCGGGGAGCTGTTTTTT.

CDR3 coding DNA: TGTGCCAGCAGTTCCCCTAAAGCGGGAGGGCGGAACACCGGGGAGCTGTTTTTT. This encodes CASSSPKAGGRNTGELFF. The V gene is TRBV28, the J gene TRBJ2-2, with TRBD2 matching 10 bases. This CDR3 region has 18 residues. The J segment lost 1 base and the V segment lost 4 bases, leaving 9 bases of the junction unmatched. CDR1 and CDR2 from the germline V gene are MDHEN and SYDVKM.

This chain links TRBV6-5 with TRBJ2-2; D perhaps matches TRBD1 (5 bases). V was trimmed by 8 bases and J by 4 bases, leaving 14 bases between them. CDR1 is MNHEY and CDR2 is SVGAGI in the germline V gene. The CDR3 has 14 residues. DNA for the CDR3: TGTGCCAGCCGACAGCTAATGGGCACCGGGGAGCTGTTTTTT. Amino acid sequence: CASRQLMGTGELFF.

The CDR3 sequence: CAWSGENDNEQFF. The CDR3 nucleotides read TGTGCCTGGAGCGGAGAGAATGATAATGAGCAGTTCTTC. The chain couples TRBV30 to TRBJ2-1; D uncertain. The CDR3 spans 13 residues. Trimming pared 3 bases from V and 7 bases from J, leaving 13 bases between. Germline-derived CDR1 and CDR2 are GTSNPN and SVGIG (reference sequence).

The chain employs TRBV11-2 and TRBJ2-1, with D perhaps matching TRBD2 (5 bases). The CDR3 is made up of 14 amino acids. V was pared by 5 bases and J by 6 bases, with 14 bases between. Germline values: CDR1 SGHAT, CDR2 FQNNGV. This chain's CDR3 is CASSPGLGLNEQFF. The CDR3 coding sequence is TGTGCCAGCAGCCCCGGACTGGGCCTCAATGAGCAGTTCTTC.

The chain uses TRBV6-2 or TRBV6-3 and TRBJ2-3, with 14 bases matching TRBD2. The V gene end was trimmed by 5 bases and the J gene end by 0 bases; junction bases not matched to a gene: 10. The CDR3 totals 19 residues. In germline, CDR1 is MNHEY, CDR2 SVGEGT. The CDR3 protein is CASSLTSGRATPSTDTQYF. CDR3 nucleotide sequence: TGTGCCAGCAGTCTGACTAGCGGGAGGGCCACTCCTAGCACAGATACGCAGTATTTT.

In its sample, this clone was seen once. The V call is TRBV28, the J call TRBJ2-4; TRBD1 matches 7 bases. Germline assignment: CDR1 MDHEN and CDR2 SYDVKM. The CDR3 covers 15 residues. Trimming took 6 bases from V and 8 from J; bases not matched to a gene: 13. This CDR3 reads CASSPTGTKRDIQYF. The CDR3 DNA sequence: TGTGCCAGCAGCCCGACAGGGACCAAACGGGACATTCAGTACTTC.

The CDR3 DNA reads as TGTGCCAGCACTAGCGGACCCACAGCCTATGAGCAGTTCTTC. Its translation: CASTSGPTAYEQFF. The chain links TRBV6-5 to TRBJ2-1; TRBD2 agrees at 7 bases. CDR1 is MNHEY, CDR2 SVGAGI, per germline. The junction had 11 bases not matched to a gene; V was cut back by 7 bases and J by 8 bases. There are 14 residues in the CDR3.

CDR3 protein: CASSPEGGTGYGYTF. CDR3 in DNA: TGCGCCAGCAGCCCGGAGGGGGGGACGGGGTATGGCTACACCTTC. This rearrangement joins TRBV4-1 to TRBJ1-2; maybe TRBD1 (6 bases). The CDR3 sequence is 15 residues long. V lost 4 bases to trimming and J lost 5 bases, with 17 bases between them. The germline V gene encodes CDR1 MGHRA and CDR2 YSYEKL.

The V and J genes are TRBV29-1 and TRBJ2-7; the match to TRBD2 covers 9 bases. Germline V gene lookup returns CDR1 SQVTM and CDR2 ANQGSEA. CDR3 size: 15 residues. Unmatched junction bases numbered 7, after V lost 4 bases and J lost 0 bases. CDR3 nucleotide sequence: TGCAGCGTTGGGGCCGGCGGGAGGGCCTCCTACGAGCAGTACTTC. It encodes CSVGAGGRASYEQYF.